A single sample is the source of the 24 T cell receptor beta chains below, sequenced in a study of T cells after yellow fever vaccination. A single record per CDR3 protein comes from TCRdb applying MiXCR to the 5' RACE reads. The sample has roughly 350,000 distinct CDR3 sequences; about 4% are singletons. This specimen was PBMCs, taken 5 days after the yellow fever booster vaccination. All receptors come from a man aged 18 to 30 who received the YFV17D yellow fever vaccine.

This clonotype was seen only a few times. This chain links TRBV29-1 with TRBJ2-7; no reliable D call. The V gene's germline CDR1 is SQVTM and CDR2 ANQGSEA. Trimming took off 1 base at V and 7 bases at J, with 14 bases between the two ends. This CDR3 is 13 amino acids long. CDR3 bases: TGCAGCGTTGAAGTGAAGGGTTTGGGTGAGCAGTACGTC. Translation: CSVEVKGLGEQYV.

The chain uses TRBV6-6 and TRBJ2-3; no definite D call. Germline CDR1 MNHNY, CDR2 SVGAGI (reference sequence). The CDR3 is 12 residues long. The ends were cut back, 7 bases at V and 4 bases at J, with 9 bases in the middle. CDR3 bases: TGTGCCAGCACCACCTCGGCAGATACGCAGTATTTT. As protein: CASTTSADTQYF.

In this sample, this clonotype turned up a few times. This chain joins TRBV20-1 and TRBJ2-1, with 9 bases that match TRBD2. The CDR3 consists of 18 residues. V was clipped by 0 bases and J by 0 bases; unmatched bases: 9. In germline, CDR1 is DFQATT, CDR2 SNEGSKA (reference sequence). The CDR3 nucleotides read TGCAGTGCTAGAGATCACAGCGGGGGGCCTAACTCCTACAATGAGCAGTTCTTC. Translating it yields CSARDHSGGPNSYNEQFF.

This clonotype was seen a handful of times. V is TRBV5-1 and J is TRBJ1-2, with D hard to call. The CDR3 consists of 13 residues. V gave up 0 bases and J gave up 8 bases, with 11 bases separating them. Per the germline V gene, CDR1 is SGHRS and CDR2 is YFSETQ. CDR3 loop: CASSLAEGGGYTF. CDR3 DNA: TGCGCCAGCAGCTTGGCCGAAGGAGGAGGCTACACCTTC.

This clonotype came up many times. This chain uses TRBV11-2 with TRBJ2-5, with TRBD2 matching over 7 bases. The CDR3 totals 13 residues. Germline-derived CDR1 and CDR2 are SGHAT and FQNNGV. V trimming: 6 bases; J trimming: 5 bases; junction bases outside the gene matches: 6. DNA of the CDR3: TGTGCCAGCAGATGGGAGGGTGCGGAGACCCAGTACTTC. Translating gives CASRWEGAETQYF.

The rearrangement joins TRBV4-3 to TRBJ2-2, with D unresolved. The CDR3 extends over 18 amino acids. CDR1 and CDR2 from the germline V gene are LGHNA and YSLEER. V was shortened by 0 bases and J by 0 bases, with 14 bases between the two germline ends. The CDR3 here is CASSQDLGSFANTGELFF. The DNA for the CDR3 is TGCGCCAGCAGCCAAGATCTCGGTAGCTTCGCGAACACCGGGGAGCTGTTTTTT.

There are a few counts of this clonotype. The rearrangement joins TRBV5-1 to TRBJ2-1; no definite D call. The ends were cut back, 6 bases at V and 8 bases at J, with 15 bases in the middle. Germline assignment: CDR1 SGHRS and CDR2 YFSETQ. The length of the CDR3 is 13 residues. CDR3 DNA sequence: TGCGCCAGCACCCGCTCAACCCCTGATGAGCAGTTCTTC. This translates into CASTRSTPDEQFF. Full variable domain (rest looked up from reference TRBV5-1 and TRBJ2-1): KAGVTQTPRYLIKTRGQQVTLSCSPISGHRSVSWYQQTPGQGLQFLFEYFSETQRNKGNFPGRFSGRQFSNSRSEMNVSTLELGDSALYLCASTRSTPDEQFFGPGTRLTVL.

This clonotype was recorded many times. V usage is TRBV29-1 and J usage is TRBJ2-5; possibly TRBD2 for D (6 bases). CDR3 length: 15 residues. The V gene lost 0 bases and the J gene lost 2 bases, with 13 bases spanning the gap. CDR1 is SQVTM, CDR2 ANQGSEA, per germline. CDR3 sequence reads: CSVEEGRGEQETQYF. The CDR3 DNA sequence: TGCAGCGTTGAAGAAGGGCGGGGCGAACAAGAGACCCAGTACTTC.

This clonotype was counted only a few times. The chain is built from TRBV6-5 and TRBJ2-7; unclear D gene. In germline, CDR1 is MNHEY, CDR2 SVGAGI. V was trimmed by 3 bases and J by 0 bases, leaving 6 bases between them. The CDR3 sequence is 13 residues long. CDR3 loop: CASSYTYSYEQYV. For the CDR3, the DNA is TGTGCCAGCAGTTATACGTACTCCTACGAGCAGTACGTC.

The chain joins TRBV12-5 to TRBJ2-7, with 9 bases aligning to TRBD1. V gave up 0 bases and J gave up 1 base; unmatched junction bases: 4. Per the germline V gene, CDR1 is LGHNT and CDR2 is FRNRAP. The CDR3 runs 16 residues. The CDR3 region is CASGLVLGQGSYEQYF. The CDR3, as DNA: TGTGCTAGTGGTTTGGTACTCGGACAGGGGTCCTACGAGCAGTACTTC.

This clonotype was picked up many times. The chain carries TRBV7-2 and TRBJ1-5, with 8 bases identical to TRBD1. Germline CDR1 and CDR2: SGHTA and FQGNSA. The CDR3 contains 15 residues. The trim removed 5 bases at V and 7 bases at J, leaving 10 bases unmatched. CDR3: CASSPQTGGGQPQHF. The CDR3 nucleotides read TGTGCCAGCAGCCCCCAAACAGGGGGAGGACAGCCCCAGCATTTT.

Written as DNA, the CDR3 is TGCGCCAGCAGCCATGAGCTGGTTAAGGGACAGCTGAATCAGCCCCAGCATTTT. Its protein product is CASSHELVKGQLNQPQHF. The chain has TRBV4-1 and TRBJ1-5; 7 nucleotides align to TRBD1. The germline gives CDR1 MGHRA, CDR2 YSYEKL. The CDR3 is made up of 18 amino acids. Trimming at V came to 3 bases and at J to 4 bases, leaving 15 bases not matched to a gene.

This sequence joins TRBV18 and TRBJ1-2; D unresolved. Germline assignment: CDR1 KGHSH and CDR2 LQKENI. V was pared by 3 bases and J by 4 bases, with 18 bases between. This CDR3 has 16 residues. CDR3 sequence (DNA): TGTGCCAGCTCACCGGAAGGATACAGCTCCTTCTATGGCTACACCTTC. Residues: CASSPEGYSSFYGYTF.

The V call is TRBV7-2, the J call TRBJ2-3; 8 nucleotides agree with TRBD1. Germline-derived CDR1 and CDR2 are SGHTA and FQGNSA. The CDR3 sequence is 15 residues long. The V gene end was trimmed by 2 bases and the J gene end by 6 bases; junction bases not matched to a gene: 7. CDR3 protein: CASSLTGGELDTQYF. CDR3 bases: TGTGCCAGCAGCTTAACAGGGGGTGAACTGGATACGCAGTATTTT.

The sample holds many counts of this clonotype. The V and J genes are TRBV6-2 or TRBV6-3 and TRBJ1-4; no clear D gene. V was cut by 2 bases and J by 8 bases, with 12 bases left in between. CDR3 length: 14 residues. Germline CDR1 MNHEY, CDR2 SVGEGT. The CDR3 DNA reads TGTGCCAGCAGTTACCGGGTCCCGAGCGAAAAACTGTTTTTT. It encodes CASSYRVPSEKLFF.

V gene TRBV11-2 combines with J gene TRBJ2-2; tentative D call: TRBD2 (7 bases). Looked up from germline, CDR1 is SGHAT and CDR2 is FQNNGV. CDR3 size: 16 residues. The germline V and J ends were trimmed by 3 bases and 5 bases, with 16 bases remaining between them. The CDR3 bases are TGTGCCAGCAGCTTTGGTTTGGGGGGGGCGACCGGGGAGCTGTTTTTT. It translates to CASSFGLGGATGELFF.

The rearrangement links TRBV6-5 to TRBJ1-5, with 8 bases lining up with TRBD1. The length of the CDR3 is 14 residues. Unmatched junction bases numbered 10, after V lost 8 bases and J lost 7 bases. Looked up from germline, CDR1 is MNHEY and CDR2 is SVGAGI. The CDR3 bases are TGTGCCAGCGGAAGGACAGGGCGGCGGCAGCCCCAGCATTTT. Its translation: CASGRTGRRQPQHF.

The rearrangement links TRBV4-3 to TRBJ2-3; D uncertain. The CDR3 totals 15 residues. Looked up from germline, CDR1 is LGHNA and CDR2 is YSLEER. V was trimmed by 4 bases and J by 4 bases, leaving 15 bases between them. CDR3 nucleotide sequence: TGCGCCAGCAGCCTCGGTGCCATGGCGCCAGATACGCAGTATTTT. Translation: CASSLGAMAPDTQYF.

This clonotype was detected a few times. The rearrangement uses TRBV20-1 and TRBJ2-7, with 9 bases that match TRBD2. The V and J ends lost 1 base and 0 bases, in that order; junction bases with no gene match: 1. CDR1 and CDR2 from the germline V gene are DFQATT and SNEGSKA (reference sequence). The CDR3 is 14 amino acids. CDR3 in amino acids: CSARGGLASYEQYV. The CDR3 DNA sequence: TGCAGTGCTAGAGGGGGACTAGCCTCCTACGAGCAGTACGTC.

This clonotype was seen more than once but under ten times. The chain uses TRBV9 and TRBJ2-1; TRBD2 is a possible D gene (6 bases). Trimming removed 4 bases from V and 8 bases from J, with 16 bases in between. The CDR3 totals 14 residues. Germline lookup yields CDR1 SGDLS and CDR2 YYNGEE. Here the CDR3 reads CASSPGVSSYEQFF. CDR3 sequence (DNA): TGTGCCAGCAGCCCGGGGGTATCTTCCTATGAGCAGTTCTTC.

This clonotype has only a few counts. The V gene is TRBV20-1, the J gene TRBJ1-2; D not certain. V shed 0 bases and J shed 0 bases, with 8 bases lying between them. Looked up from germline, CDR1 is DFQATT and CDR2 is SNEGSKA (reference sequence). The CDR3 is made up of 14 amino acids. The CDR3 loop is CSARDPWSNYGYTF. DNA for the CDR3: TGCAGTGCTAGAGATCCTTGGTCTAACTATGGCTACACCTTC.

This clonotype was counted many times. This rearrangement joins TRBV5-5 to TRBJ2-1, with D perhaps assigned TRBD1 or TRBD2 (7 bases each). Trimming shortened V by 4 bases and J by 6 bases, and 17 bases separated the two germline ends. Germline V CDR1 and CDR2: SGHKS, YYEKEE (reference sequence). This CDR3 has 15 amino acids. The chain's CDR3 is CASSVDREGGNEQFF. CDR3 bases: TGTGCCAGCAGCGTCGACAGGGAGGGAGGCAATGAGCAGTTCTTC.

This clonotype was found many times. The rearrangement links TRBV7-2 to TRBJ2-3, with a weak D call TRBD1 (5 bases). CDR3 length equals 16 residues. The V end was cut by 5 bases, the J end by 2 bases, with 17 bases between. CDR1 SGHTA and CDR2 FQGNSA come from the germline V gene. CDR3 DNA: TGTGCCAGCAGCCCTAGTGTGGGGCGGAACACAGATACGCAGTATTTT. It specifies CASSPSVGRNTDTQYF.

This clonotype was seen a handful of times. CDR3 in amino acids: CASTDIAGGPYEQYF. CDR3 sequence (DNA): TGTGCCAGCACCGATATAGCGGGGGGGCCCTACGAGCAGTACTTC. The chain uses TRBV7-9 and TRBJ2-7; 11 nucleotides agree with TRBD2. The CDR3 totals 15 residues. The ends lost 7 bases at V and 2 bases at J; junction bases unmatched: 7. The germline V gene has CDR1 SEHNR and CDR2 FQNEAQ (reference sequence).